These 14 T cell receptor beta chains were sequenced from one sample in a study of T cells in Graves' hyperthyroidism and ophthalmopathy. Amplification yielded TCR beta CDR3 regions, with RNA transcripts as the source. The HTBI set primed first-round TCR CDR3 RT-PCR. TCRdb used MiXCR to reprocess the multiplex PCR reads, holding one entry per CDR3 protein. The data show 500,000 to 650,000 distinct CDR3 sequences, 20% seen once. The specimen sequenced was blood. The receptors derive from a man aged 40-50 years with Graves' ophthalmopathy.

The table lists this clonotype with a few counts. V and J are TRBV6-2 or TRBV6-3 and TRBJ2-7; 8 bases map to TRBD2. Germline CDR1 MNHEY, CDR2 SVGEGT. V was pared by 5 bases and J by 0 bases, with 3 bases of the junction left unmatched. The CDR3 consists of 14 residues. CDR3 nucleotides: TGTGCCAGCAGTCGTAGCGGGAACTCCTACGAGCAGTACTTC. It translates to CASSRSGNSYEQYF.

This clonotype was picked up many times. The rearrangement links TRBV20-1 to TRBJ1-1; TRBD1 matches at 8 bases. The CDR3 runs 13 residues. The V gene end was trimmed by 6 bases and the J gene end by 5 bases; junction bases not matched to a gene: 8. Germline V gene sequence: CDR1 DFQATT, CDR2 SNEGSKA (reference sequence). CDR3: CSANRGTGTEAFF. CDR3 DNA: TGCAGTGCCAACAGGGGGACTGGGACTGAAGCTTTCTTT.

In DNA form, the CDR3 reads TGTGCCAGCAGTTACCCTACTTTAAGCACTGAAGCTTTCTTT. It translates to CASSYPTLSTEAFF. The chain employs TRBV6-2 or TRBV6-3 and TRBJ1-1; D is ambiguous. CDR1 MNHEY and CDR2 SVGEGT come from the germline V gene. V gave up 2 bases and J gave up 4 bases, with 11 bases separating them. The CDR3 extends over 14 amino acids.

This clonotype was observed at least ten times. The rearrangement links TRBV11-2 to TRBJ2-7; D remains unclear. Trimming took 1 base from V and 6 from J, leaving 13 bases between them. In germline, CDR1 is SGHAT, CDR2 FQNNGV. The CDR3 covers 14 residues. The DNA of the CDR3 is TGTGCCAGCAGCTTAGCTGGCTCCCCCCGCGAGCAGTACTTC. Translating it yields CASSLAGSPREQYF.

This clonotype has a handful of counts. This chain uses TRBV20-1 with TRBJ2-2; D gene ambiguous. Trimming took 1 base from V and 2 from J, leaving 11 bases between them. Per the germline V gene, CDR1 is DFQATT and CDR2 is SNEGSKA (reference sequence). CDR3 length equals 15 residues. This CDR3 reads CSARVTGRNTGELFF. CDR3 DNA sequence: TGCAGTGCTAGAGTTACGGGCCGAAACACCGGGGAGCTGTTTTTT.

This clonotype has just a few counts. V and J are TRBV2 and TRBJ1-3; D unresolved. V was cut by 5 bases and J by 6 bases, with 11 bases left in between. Germline loops: CDR1 SNHLY, CDR2 FYNNEI. The CDR3 length is 13 residues. The CDR3: CASSSSGANTIYF. In nucleotides, the CDR3 is TGTGCCAGCAGTTCGTCGGGTGCAAACACCATATATTTT.

This clonotype was counted a few times. The chain links TRBV5-5 to TRBJ1-1, with D perhaps TRBD1 (5 bases). V gave up 2 bases and J gave up 8 bases, with 16 bases separating them. The CDR3 spans 14 residues. Germline-derived CDR1 and CDR2 are SGHKS and YYEKEE (reference sequence). CDR3 sequence: CASSFAPGLPEAFF. CDR3 in DNA: TGTGCCAGCAGCTTTGCCCCGGGACTTCCCGAAGCTTTCTTT.

This clonotype was recorded a few times. One base away lies a much larger clone, so this may be a sequencing read error. V is TRBV11-2 and J is TRBJ2-5; 7 nucleotides align to TRBD2. The CDR3 runs 12 residues. CDR1 SGHAT and CDR2 FQNNGV come from the germline V gene. After removal of 5 bases from V and 9 bases from J, the junction contained 6 bases not matched to a gene. In DNA form, the CDR3 reads TGTGCCAGCAGCCGACGGGGGGAGGCCCAGTACTTC. Translated, it gives CASSRRGEAQYF.

The chain links TRBV28 to TRBJ1-5; D gene ambiguous. V was clipped by 4 bases and J by 5 bases, with 6 bases between them. The CDR3 covers 12 residues. The germline CDR1 and CDR2 sequences are MDHEN and SYDVKM. CDR3 sequence: CASSSVHQPQHF. The CDR3 coding sequence is TGTGCCAGCAGTTCGGTGCATCAGCCCCAGCATTTT. Full variable domain (outside the CDR3, taken from reference TRBV28 and TRBJ1-5): DVKVTQSSRYLVKRTGEKVFLECVQDMDHENMFWYRQDPGLGLRLIYFSYDVKMKEKGDIPEGYSVSREKKERFSLILESASTNQTSMYLCASSSVHQPQHFGDGTRLSIL.

This clonotype was counted between two and nine times. The rearrangement uses TRBV20-1 and TRBJ1-5, with D possibly being TRBD1 (5 bases). The CDR3 spans 15 residues. Trimming took off 2 bases at V and 8 bases at J, with 19 bases between the two ends. In germline, CDR1 is DFQATT, CDR2 SNEGSKA (reference sequence). CDR3: CSARRSQVLLEPQHF. The DNA of the CDR3 is TGCAGTGCTAGAAGGTCACAGGTTTTACTTGAGCCCCAGCATTTT.

This clonotype was seen many times. The chain uses TRBV11-2 and TRBJ1-2; D unresolved. Germline assignment: CDR1 SGHAT and CDR2 FQNNGV. Trimming shortened V by 4 bases and J by 7 bases, and 7 bases separated the two germline ends. This CDR3 is built from 11 residues. The CDR3, as DNA: TGTGCCAGCAGCTGGGAGACTGGCTACACCTTC. As protein: CASSWETGYTF.

The V and J genes are TRBV6-9 and TRBJ2-3; D may be TRBD2 (6 bases). Per germline, CDR1 MNHGY and CDR2 SVAAGI. Trimming took 3 bases from V and 2 from J, leaving 15 bases between them. The CDR3 runs 16 residues. The CDR3 sequence is CASSYPMRGNTDTQYF. CDR3 nucleotides: TGTGCCAGCAGTTACCCCATGCGGGGAAACACAGATACGCAGTATTTT.

This clonotype was detected only a few times. The J gene is TRBJ1-4, the V gene TRBV2, with TRBD1 identical over 10 bases. This CDR3 comprises 16 residues. Germline V gene sequence: CDR1 SNHLY, CDR2 FYNNEI. The trim removed 8 bases at V and 5 bases at J, leaving 11 bases unmatched. CDR3 nucleotides: TGTGCCAGCGAAGGACCCCCGGGACAGGGGAATGAAAAACTGTTTTTT. Its translation: CASEGPPGQGNEKLFF.

The chain uses TRBV2 and TRBJ2-7, with 7 bases fitting TRBD2. Per the germline V gene, CDR1 is SNHLY and CDR2 is FYNNEI. The V segment lost 11 bases and the J segment 6 bases; nucleotides outside the gene matches: 16. The CDR3 spans 14 residues. The CDR3 sequence is CARRDPRETGEQYF. For the CDR3, the DNA is TGTGCCCGGCGTGACCCGCGGGAGACGGGCGAGCAGTACTTC.